This TCR beta chain was found in a study of T cell responses to AZD1222 COVID-19 vaccine listed by TCRdb under 2021. Background on the whole study: A total of about 230 trial participants underwent TCR sequencing, of whom 207 received two doses of AZD1222 and some 25 received two doses of the MenACWY control vaccine. Trial participants were enrolled into age subgroups of 18-55, 56-69 and 70-plus years, which contained around 140, 26 and 57 TCR-sequenced participants, respectively.

The time point label of this sample denotes: about 28 days (+/-7) after the second vaccine dose. Because spike-specific TCR depth and breadth did not differ between the two schedules, AZD1222 recipients who got a second dose at roughly 4 weeks were pooled with those who got a second dose at roughly 12 weeks. Vaccinee samples came from UK trials COV001 and COV002, including a single-blind randomized controlled phase 2/3 trial of AZD1222 (ChAdOx1 nCoV-19) in healthy adults. For TCRbeta chain sequencing, PBMC samples were collected from trial participants at day 0 and at day 28 after the second dose. The CDR3 regions of human TCRbeta chains were analyzed by immunosequencing. As for the original processing: Repertoire TCRs were checked for matches against a reference library of SARS-CoV-2-specific TCRs that had been generated using the MIRA antigen-specificity platform. Breadth was defined as the fraction of unique TCRs that were SARS-CoV-2-associated, and depth was defined as the fraction of total T cells that were SARS-CoV-2-associated. Using the MIRA data, each spike-specific TCR was assigned both to the spike region to which the TCR was reactive and to a CD4 or CD8 class. Log10-transformed breadth and depth values were compared by one-way ANOVA with Sidak's multiple comparisons tests. In TCRdb, the immuneACCESS table is reduced to in-frame sequences with V and J assigned. These tables do not hold every clone; where another copy was compared, an unresolved V gene accounts for under half, and the others remain unexplained. V, J and clone size reflect that table, while D and trimming were determined from the DNA. Across this sample there are 150,000 to 200,000 clones, with about 91% seen only once. The ten biggest clones cover 1% to 1.4% of the sample.

V is reduced by 10 bases and J by 5 bases, leaving a spacing of 20 bases between them. CDR1 and CDR2, looked up from the germline V gene, are MNHEY and SVGAGI. The CDR3 runs 14 amino acids, cysteine and phenylalanine included. The DNA shown is the 42-base CDR3, in frame from base 1. Study-wide findings and limitations: The 56-69-year group was small, and its depth increase did not reach significance, likely because of low power. Only a handful of AZD1222 recipients were SARS-CoV-2 seropositive at baseline, limiting conclusions about previously exposed vaccinees. Spike-specific TCR breadth and depth rose significantly after two AZD1222 doses compared with day 0 and with MenACWY recipients. Most participants were white British and females outnumbered males, and the authors suggested that clonal diversity may have been underestimated. Nearly half of unique spike-specific TCRs reportedly recognized epitopes outside regions mutated in the B.1.351 and B.1.1.7 variants. The whole spike protein was spanned by vaccine-associated CD4 TCRs, and dominant responses were seen in regions 160-218 and 743-854. Because no day 14 peak-response samples were available, repertoires were characterized only after the peak T cell response.

Notes on this clone: Which antigen it targets is not known. No base-level quality is on record; no much larger clone is a single base apart.

Recombination linked TRBV6-5 to TRBJ2-5; TRBD2 is perhaps the D gene, given 6 matching bases. The source was peripheral blood, collected 28 days after the second AZD1222 dose. The sequence was collected from an adult who received the AZD1222 COVID-19 vaccine. DNA sequence: TGTGCCACCCTAGACGCGGGGCGCGGGGAGACCCAGTACTTC. Translated, it gives CATLDAGRGETQYF.